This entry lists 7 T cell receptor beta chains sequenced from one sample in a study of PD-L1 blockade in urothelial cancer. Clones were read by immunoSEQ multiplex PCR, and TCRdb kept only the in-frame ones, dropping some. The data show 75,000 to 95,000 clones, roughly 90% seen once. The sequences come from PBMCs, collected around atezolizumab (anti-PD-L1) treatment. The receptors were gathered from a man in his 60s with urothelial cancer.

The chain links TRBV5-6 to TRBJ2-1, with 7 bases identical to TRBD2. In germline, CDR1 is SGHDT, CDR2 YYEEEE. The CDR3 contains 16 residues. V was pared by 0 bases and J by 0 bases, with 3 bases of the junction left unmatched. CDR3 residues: CASSLVGGSSYNEQFF. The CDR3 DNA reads TGTGCCAGCAGCTTGGTCGGCGGGAGCTCCTACAATGAGCAGTTCTTC.

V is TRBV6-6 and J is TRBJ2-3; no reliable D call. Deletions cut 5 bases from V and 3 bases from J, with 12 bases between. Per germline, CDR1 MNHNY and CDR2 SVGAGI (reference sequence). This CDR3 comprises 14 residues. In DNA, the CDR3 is TGTGCCAGCAGTGACCGCCACGGGACAGATACGCAGTATTTT. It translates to CASSDRHGTDTQYF.

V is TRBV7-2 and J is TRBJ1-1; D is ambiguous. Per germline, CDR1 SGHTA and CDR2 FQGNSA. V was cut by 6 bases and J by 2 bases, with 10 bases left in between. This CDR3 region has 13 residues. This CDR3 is CASSLTVNTEAFF. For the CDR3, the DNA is TGTGCCAGCAGTCTTACAGTCAACACTGAAGCTTTCTTT. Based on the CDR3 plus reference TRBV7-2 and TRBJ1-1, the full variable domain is GAGVSQSPSNKVTEKGKDVELRCDPISGHTALYWYRQSLGQGLEFLIYFQGNSAPDKSGLPSDRFSAERTGGSVSTLTIQRTQQEDSAVYLCASSLTVNTEAFFGQGTRLTVV.

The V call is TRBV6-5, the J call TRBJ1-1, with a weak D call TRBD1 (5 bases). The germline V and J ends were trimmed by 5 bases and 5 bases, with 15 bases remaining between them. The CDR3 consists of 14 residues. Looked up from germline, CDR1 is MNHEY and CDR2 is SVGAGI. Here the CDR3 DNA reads TGTGCCAGCAGTCACCTGGGGGGTGAGACTGAAGCTTTCTTT. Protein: CASSHLGGETEAFF.

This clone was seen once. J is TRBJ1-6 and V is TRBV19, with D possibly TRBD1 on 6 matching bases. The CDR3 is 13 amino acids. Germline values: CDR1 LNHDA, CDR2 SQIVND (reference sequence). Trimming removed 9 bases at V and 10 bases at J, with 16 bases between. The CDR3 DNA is TGTGCCAGCAATGACAGGAGGAACTCACCCCTCCACTTT. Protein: CASNDRRNSPLHF.

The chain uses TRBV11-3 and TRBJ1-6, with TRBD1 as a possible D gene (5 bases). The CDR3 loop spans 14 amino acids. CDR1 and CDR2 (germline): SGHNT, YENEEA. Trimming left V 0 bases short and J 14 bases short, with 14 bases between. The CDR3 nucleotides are TGTGCCAGCAGCTTAGATCACAGGAAGGACACCCTCCACTTT. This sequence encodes CASSLDHRKDTLHF.

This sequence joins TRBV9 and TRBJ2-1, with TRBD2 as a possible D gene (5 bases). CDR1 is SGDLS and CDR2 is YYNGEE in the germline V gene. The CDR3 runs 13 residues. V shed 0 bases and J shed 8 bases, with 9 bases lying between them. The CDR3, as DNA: TGTGCCAGCAGCGTAGTTCCGGGATATGAGCAGTTCTTC. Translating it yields CASSVVPGYEQFF. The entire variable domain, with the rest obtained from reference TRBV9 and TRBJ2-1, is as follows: DSGVTQTPKHLITATGQRVTLRCSPRSGDLSVYWYQQSLDQGLQFLIQYYNGEERAKGNILERFSAQQFPDLHSELNLSSLELGDSALYFCASSVVPGYEQFFGPGTRLTVL.